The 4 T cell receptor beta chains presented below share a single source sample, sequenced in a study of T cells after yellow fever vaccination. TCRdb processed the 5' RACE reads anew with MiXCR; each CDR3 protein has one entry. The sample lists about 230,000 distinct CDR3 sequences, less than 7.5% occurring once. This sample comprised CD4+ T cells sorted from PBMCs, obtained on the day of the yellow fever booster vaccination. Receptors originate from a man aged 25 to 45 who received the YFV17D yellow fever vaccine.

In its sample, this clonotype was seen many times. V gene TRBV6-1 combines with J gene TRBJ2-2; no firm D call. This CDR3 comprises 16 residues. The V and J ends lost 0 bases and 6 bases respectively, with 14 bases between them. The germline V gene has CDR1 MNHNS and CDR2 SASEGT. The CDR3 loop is CASSEAWKVIAGELFF. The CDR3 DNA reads TGTGCCAGCAGTGAAGCATGGAAGGTTATAGCCGGGGAGCTGTTTTTT.

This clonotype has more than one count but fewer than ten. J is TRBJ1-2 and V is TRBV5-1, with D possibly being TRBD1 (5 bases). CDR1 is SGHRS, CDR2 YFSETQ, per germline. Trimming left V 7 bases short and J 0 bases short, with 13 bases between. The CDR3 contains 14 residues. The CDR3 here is CASSQDSANYGYTF. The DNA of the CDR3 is TGCGCCAGCTCACAGGATTCAGCTAACTATGGCTACACCTTC. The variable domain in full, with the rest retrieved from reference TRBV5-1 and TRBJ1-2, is KAGVTQTPRYLIKTRGQQVTLSCSPISGHRSVSWYQQTPGQGLQFLFEYFSETQRNKGNFPGRFSGRQFSNSRSEMNVSTLELGDSALYLCASSQDSANYGYTFGSGTRLTVV.

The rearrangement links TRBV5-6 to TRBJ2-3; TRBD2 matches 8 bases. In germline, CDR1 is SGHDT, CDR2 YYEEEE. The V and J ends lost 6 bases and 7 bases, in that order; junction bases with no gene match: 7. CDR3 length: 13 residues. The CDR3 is CASIDGTSYTQYF. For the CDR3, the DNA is TGTGCCAGCATTGACGGGACTAGTTATACGCAGTATTTT.

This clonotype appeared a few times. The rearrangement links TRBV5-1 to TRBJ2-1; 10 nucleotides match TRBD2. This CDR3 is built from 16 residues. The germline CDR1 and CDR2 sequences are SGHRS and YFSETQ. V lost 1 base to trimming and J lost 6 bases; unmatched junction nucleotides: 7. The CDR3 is CASSLLTSGQTNEQFF. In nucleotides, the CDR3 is TGCGCCAGCAGCTTGCTGACTAGCGGGCAAACCAATGAGCAGTTCTTC.